This T cell receptor beta chain derives from a study of chemoradiotherapy in HPV16-positive cancers. Study at large: Candidate HPV-specific clones and shared TCR motifs came from a couple of HPV16-positive patients. Notes on the study in general: Candidate HPV-specific clones and E7-related TCR motifs grew in tumor during treatment.

In germline, CDR1 is SGHVS, CDR2 FNYEAQ. V gave up 3 bases and J gave up 2 bases; unmatched junction bases: 7. The CDR3 has 15 residues. Concerning this clone: Its antigen is as yet unknown.

TCRdb's copy holds only in-frame clones and misses some; the assay was immunoSEQ multiplex PCR. The sample consists of several thousand clones, more than 75% of them appearing once. The clonotype originates from a human donor with HPV-associated anogenital cancer. The sample was gathered from a patient who underwent chemoradiotherapy. The rearrangement joins TRBV7-6 to TRBJ2-7; the match to TRBD1 covers 7 bases. The chain's CDR3 is CASSFGTAHTYEQYF. DNA of the CDR3: TGTGCCAGCAGCTTTGGGACAGCCCATACCTACGAGCAGTACTTC.